The T cell receptor (beta chain) described here comes from a study of blood T cell repertoires in COVID-19. Study-wide context: Spain, Italy and the United States supplied samples that represented acute and convalescent COVID-19. T cells, B-cell-depleted T cells, or PBMCs supplied cDNA or gDNA.

As originally analysed: How many nucleated cells were present was estimated from reference gene primer amplification. TCRdb keeps only in-frame clones here, not all; method: immunoSEQ multiplex PCR. The V and J calls and clone size are taken from that table; D and trimming were inferred from the DNA. The sample gives approximately 180,000 clones, more than 70% of which show up once; less than 5.5% is in the top ten. The TCR sequence derives from a human donor in a cohort sampled during active COVID-19. Sequencing was done on a sample of peripheral blood.

In DNA, the CDR3 is TGTGCCAGCAGCGGAGCGGGCCATGGCTACACCTTC. The encoded protein is CASSGAGHGYTF. The chain carries TRBV6-2 or TRBV6-3 and TRBJ1-2; unclear D gene. This CDR3 is 12 amino acids long. Germline-derived CDR1 and CDR2 are MNHEY and SVGEGT. V was clipped by 6 bases and J by 6 bases, with 11 bases between them.